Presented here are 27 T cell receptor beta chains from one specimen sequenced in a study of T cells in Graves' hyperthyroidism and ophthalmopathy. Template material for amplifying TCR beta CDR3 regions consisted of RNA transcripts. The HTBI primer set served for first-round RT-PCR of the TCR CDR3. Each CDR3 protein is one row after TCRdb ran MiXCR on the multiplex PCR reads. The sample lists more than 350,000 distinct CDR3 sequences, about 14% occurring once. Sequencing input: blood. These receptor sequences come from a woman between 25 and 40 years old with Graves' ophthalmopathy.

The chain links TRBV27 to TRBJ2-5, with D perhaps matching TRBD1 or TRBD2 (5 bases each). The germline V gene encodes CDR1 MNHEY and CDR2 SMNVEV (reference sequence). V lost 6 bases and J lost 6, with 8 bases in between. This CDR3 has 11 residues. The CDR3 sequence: CASRPGQTQYF. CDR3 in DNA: TGTGCCAGCAGGCCGGGACAGACCCAGTACTTC.

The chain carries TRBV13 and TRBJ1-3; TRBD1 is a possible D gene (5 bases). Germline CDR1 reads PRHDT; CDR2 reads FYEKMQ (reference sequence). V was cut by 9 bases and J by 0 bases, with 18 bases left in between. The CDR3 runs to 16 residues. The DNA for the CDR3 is TGTGCCAGGAGTGGGGCTGGGGGGATCTCTGGAAACACCATATATTTT. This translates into CARSGAGGISGNTIYF.

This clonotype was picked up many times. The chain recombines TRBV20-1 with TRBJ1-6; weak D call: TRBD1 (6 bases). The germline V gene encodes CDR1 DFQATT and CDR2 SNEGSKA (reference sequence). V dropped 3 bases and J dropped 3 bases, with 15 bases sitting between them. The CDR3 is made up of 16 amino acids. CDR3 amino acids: CSASRGTPSYNSPLHF. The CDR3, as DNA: TGCAGTGCTAGCCGCGGGACACCGAGCTATAATTCACCCCTCCACTTT.

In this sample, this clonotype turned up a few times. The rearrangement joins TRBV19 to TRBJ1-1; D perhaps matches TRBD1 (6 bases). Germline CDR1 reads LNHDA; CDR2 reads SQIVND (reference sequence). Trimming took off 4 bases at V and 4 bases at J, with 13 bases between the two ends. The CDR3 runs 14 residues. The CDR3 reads CASSTTGGSTEAFF. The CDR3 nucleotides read TGTGCCAGTAGTACGACAGGTGGGAGCACTGAAGCTTTCTTT.

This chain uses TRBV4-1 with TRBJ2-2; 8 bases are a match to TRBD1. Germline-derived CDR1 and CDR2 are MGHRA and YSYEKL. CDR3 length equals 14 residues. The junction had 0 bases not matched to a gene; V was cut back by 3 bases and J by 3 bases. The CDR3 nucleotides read TGCGCCAGCAGCCAGGGACAGGACACCGGGGAGCTGTTTTTT. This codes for CASSQGQDTGELFF.

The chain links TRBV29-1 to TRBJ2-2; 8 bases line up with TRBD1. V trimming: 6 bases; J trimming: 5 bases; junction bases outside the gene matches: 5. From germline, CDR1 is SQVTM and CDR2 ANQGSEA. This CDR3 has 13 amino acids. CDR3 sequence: CSVGQGVTGELFF. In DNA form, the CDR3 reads TGCAGCGTCGGACAGGGTGTAACCGGGGAGCTGTTTTTT.

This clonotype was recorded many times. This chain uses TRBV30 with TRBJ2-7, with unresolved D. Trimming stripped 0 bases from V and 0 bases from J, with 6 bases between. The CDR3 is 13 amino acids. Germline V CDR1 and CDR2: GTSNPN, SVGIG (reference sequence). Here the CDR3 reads CAWSVPVSYEQYF. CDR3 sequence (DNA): TGTGCCTGGAGTGTCCCAGTCTCCTACGAGCAGTACTTC.

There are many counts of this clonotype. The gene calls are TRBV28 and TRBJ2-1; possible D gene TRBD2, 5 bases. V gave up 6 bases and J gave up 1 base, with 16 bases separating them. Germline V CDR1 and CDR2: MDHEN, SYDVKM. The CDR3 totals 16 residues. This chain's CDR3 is CASSPSSLLSYNEQFF. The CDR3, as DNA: TGTGCCAGCAGCCCTTCTAGCTTATTATCCTACAATGAGCAGTTCTTC.

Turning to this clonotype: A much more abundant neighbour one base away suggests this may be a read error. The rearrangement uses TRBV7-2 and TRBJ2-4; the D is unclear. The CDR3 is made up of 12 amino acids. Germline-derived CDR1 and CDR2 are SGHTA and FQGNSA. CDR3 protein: CAGSLDLNIQYF. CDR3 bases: TGTGCCGGCAGCTTAGACCTAAACATTCAGTACTTC.

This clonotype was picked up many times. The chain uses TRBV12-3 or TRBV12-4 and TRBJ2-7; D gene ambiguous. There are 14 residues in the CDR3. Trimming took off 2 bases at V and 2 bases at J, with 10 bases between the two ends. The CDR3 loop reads CASSLHRHPYEQYF. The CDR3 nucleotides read TGTGCCAGCAGTTTACATCGACACCCCTACGAGCAGTACTTC.

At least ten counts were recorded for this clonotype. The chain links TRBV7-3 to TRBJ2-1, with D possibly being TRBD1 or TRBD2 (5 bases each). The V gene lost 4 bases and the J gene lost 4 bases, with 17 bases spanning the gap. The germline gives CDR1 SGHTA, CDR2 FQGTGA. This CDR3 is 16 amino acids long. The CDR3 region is CASSSPEQGRYNEQFF. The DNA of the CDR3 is TGTGCCAGCAGCTCGCCCGAGCAGGGACGTTACAATGAGCAGTTCTTC.

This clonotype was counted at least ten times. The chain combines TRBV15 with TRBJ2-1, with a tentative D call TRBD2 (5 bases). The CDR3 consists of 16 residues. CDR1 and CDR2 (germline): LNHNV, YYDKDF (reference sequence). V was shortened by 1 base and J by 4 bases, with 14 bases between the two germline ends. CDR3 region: CATSRGTSTIYNEQFF. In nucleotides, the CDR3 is TGTGCCACCAGCAGAGGGACTTCTACAATATACAATGAGCAGTTCTTC.

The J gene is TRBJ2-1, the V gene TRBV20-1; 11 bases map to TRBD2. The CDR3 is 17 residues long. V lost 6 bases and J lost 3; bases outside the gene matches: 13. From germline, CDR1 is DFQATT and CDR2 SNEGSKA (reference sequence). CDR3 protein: CSAFHLLAGAVYNEQFF. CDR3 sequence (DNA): TGCAGTGCGTTTCACTTACTAGCGGGGGCCGTCTACAATGAGCAGTTCTTC.

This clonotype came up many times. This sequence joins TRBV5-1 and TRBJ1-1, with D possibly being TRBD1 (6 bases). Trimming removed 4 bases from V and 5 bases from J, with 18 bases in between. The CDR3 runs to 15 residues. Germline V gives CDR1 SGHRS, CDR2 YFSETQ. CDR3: CASSMLQGWETEAFF. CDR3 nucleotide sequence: TGCGCCAGCAGCATGCTACAGGGCTGGGAAACTGAAGCTTTCTTT.

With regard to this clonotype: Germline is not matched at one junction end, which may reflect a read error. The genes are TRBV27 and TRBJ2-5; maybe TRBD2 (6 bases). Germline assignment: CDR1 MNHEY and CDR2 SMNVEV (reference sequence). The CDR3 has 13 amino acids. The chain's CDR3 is CASSLAGQGTQYF. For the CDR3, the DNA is TGTGCCAGCAGTTTAGCGGGGCAAGGGACCCAGTACTTC.

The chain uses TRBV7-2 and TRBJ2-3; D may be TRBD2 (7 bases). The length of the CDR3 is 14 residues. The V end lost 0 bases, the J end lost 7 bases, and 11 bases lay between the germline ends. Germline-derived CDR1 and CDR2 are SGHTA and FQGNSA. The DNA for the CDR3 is TGTGCCAGCAGCTTAGCGGCGGGGGCTTATACGCAGTATTTT. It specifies CASSLAAGAYTQYF.

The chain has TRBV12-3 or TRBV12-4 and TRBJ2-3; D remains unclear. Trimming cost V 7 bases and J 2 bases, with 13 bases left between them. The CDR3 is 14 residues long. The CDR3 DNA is TGTGCCAGCACCCCTACTCACAACACAGATACGCAGTATTTT. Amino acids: CASTPTHNTDTQYF.

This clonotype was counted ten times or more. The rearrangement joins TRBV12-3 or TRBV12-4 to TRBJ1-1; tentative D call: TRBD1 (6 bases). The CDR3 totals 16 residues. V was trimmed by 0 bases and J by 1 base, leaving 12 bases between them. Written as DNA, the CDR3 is TGTGCCAGCAGTTTAGCGCCCCCGGGACAGAACACTGAAGCTTTCTTT. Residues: CASSLAPPGQNTEAFF.

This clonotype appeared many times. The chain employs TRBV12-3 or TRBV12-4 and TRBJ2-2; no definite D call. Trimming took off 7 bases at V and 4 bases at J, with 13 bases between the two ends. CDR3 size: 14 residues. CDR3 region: CASTKTGATGELFF. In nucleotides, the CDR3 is TGTGCCAGCACTAAAACGGGTGCCACCGGGGAGCTGTTTTTT.

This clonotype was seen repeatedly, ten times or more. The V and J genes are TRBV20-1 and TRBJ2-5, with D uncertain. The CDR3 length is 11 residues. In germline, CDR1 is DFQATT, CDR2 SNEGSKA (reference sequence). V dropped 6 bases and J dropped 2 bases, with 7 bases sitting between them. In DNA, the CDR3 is TGCAGTGCCGTCAGACAAGAGACCCAGTACTTC. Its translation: CSAVRQETQYF.

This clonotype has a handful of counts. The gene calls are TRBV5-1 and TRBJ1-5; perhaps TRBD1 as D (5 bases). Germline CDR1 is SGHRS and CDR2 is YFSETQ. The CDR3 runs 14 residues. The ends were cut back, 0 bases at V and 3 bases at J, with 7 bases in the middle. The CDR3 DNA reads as TGCGCCAGCAGCTTGGAAGGGGTCAATCAGCCCCAGCATTTT. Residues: CASSLEGVNQPQHF. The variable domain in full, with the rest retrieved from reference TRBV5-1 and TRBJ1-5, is KAGVTQTPRYLIKTRGQQVTLSCSPISGHRSVSWYQQTPGQGLQFLFEYFSETQRNKGNFPGRFSGRQFSNSRSEMNVSTLELGDSALYLCASSLEGVNQPQHFGDGTRLSIL.

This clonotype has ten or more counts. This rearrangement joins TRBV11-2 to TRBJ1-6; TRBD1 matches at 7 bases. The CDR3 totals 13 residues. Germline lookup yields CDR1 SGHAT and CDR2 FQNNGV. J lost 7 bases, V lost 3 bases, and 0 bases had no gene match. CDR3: CASSLTGNSPLHF. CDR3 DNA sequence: TGTGCCAGCAGCTTGACAGGGAATTCACCCCTCCACTTT.

The CDR3 is CASSSRGQTLPATNEKLFF. CDR3 in DNA: TGTGCCAGCAGCTCCCGAGGGCAGACGTTACCTGCAACTAATGAAAAACTGTTTTTT. The chain couples TRBV11-2 to TRBJ1-4; D not certain. This CDR3 has 19 residues. V lost 4 bases and J lost 0, with 21 bases in between. From germline, CDR1 is SGHAT and CDR2 FQNNGV. The full variable domain, rest sourced from reference TRBV11-2 and TRBJ1-4, is EAGVAQSPRYKIIEKRQSVAFWCNPISGHATLYWYQQILGQGPKLLIQFQNNGVVDDSQLPKDRFSAERLKGVDSTLKIQPAKLEDSAVYLCASSSRGQTLPATNEKLFFGSGTQLSVL.

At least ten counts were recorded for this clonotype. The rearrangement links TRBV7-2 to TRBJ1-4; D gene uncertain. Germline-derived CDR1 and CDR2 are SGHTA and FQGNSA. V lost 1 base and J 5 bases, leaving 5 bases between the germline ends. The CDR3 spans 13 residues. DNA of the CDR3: TGTGCCAGCAGCTTAGGAGGAAATGAAAAACTGTTTTTT. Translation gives CASSLGGNEKLFF.

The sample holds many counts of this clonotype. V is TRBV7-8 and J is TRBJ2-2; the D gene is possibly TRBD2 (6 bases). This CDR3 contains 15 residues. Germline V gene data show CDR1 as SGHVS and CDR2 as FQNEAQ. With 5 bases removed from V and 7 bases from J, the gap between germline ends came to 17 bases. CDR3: CASSPPGLPGGELFF. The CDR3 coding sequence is TGTGCCAGCAGCCCTCCGGGACTGCCCGGCGGGGAGCTGTTTTTT.

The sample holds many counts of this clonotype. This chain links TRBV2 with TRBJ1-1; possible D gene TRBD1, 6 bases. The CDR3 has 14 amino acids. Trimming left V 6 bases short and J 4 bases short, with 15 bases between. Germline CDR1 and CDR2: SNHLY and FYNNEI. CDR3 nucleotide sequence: TGTGCCAGCAGACAGGGCCAGGGGTCCACTGAAGCTTTCTTT. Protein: CASRQGQGSTEAFF.

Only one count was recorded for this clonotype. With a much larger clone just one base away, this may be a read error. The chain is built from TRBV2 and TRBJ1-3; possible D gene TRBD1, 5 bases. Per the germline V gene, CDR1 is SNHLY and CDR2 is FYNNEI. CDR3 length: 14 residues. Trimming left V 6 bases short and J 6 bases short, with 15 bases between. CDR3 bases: TGTGCCAGCAGGCCCAGGGAGGCCGTAAACACCATATATTTT. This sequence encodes CASRPREAVNTIYF.